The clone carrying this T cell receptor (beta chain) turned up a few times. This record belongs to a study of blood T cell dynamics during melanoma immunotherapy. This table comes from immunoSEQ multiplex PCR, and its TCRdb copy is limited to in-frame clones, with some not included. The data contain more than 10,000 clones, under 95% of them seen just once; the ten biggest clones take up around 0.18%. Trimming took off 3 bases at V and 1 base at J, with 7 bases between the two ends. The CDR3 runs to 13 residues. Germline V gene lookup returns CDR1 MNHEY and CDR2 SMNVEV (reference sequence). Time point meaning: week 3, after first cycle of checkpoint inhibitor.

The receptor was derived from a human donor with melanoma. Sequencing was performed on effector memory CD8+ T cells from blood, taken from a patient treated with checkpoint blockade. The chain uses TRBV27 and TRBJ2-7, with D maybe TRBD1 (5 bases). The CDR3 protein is CASSLGRSYEQYF. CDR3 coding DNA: TGTGCCAGCAGTTTGGGGCGTTCCTACGAGCAGTACTTC.